This record covers a single T cell receptor (beta chain). Deletions cut 3 bases from V and 7 bases from J, with 15 bases between. Germline V gene lookup returns CDR1 WSHSY and CDR2 SAAADI. The CDR3 extends over 14 amino acids. The source of the sample is a study of cytotoxic CD8 clonotypes in ibrutinib-treated CLL. Sequencing was performed with immunoSEQ multiplex PCR; in TCRdb, only in-frame clones are kept and a portion is missing. The data show 130,000 or so clones, with over 60% seen just once and 10% to 15% held by the top ten. This receptor was identified in a human donor with chronic lymphocytic leukemia. The rearrangement joins TRBV10-2 to TRBJ1-2; no clear D. The sequenced sample was PBMCs, obtained after 12 months of ibrutinib treatment. The CDR3 region is CASSDPDRASGYTF. In DNA, the CDR3 is TGCGCCAGCAGTGACCCGGATCGGGCTTCTGGCTACACCTTC.